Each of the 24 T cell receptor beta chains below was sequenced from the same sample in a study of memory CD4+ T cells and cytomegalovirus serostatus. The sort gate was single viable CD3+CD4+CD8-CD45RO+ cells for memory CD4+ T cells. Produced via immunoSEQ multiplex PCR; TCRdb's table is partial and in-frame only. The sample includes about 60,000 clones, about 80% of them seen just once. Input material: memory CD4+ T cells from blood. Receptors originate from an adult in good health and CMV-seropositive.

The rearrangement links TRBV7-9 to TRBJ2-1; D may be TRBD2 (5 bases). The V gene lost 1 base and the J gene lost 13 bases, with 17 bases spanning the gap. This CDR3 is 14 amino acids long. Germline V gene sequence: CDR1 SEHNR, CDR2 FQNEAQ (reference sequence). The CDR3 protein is CASSLGSALEPQFF. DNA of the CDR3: TGTGCCAGCAGCTTAGGTAGCGCCCTAGAACCACAGTTCTTC.

The CDR3 is CASSEAVAGGTGELFF. In DNA, the CDR3 is TGTGCCAGCAGTGAAGCGGTAGCGGGAGGCACCGGGGAGCTGTTTTTT. The chain is built from TRBV6-1 and TRBJ2-2; 10 bases agree with TRBD2. Germline V gene lookup returns CDR1 MNHNS and CDR2 SASEGT. There are 16 residues in the CDR3. With 0 bases clipped from V and 4 bases from J, the junction kept 2 bases outside the gene matches.

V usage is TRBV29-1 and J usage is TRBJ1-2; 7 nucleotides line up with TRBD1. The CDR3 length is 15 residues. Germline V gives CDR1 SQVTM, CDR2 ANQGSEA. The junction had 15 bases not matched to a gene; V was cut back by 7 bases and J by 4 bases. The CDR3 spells CSARQGLNGGYGYTF. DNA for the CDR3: TGCAGCGCTCGACAGGGTTTAAATGGAGGCTATGGCTACACCTTC.

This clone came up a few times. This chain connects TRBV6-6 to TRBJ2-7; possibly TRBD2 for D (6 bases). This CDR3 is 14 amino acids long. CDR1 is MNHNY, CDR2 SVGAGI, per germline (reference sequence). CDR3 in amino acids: CASRADLTSRGWDV. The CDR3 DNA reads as TGTGCCAGCAGGGCCGACCTGACCTCGCGGGGATGGGACGTC.

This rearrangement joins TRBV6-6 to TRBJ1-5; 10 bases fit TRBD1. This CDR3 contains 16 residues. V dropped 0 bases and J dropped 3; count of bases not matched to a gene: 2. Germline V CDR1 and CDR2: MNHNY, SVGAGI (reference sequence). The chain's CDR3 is CASSYSGTGVNQPQHF. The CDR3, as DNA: TGTGCCAGCAGTTACTCGGGGACAGGGGTCAATCAGCCCCAGCATTTT.

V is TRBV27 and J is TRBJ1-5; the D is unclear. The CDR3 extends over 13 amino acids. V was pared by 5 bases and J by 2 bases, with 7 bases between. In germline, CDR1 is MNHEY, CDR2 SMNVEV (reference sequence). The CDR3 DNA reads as TGTGCCAGCAGTAAGTGGGGCAATCAGCCCCAGCATTTT. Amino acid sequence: CASSKWGNQPQHF.

For the CDR3, the DNA is TGTGCCAGCAGCCATCCGAGATTGACTCCTTACTTAGGCTACACCTTC. It is translated as CASSHPRLTPYLGYTF. V is TRBV11-2 and J is TRBJ1-2, with D uncertain. V was trimmed by 5 bases and J by 8 bases, leaving 24 bases between them. CDR3 length: 16 residues. Germline CDR1 reads SGHAT; CDR2 reads FQNNGV.

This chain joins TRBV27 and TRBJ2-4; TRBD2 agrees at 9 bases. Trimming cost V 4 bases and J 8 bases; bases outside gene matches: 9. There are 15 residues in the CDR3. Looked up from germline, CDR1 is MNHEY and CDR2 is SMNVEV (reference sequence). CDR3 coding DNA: TGTGCCAGCAGTTCCCTTAGCGGGAGTTGGGACATTCAGTACTTC. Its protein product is CASSSLSGSWDIQYF.

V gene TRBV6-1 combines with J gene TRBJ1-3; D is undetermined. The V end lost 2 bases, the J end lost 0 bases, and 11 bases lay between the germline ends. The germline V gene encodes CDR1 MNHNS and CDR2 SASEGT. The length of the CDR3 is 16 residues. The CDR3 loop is CASSEIRSYSGNTIYF. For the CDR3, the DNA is TGTGCCAGCAGTGAAATAAGGTCCTACTCTGGAAACACCATATATTTT.

CDR3 in amino acids: CASNGLRTSNYGYTF. CDR3 nucleotide sequence: TGTGCCAGCAATGGTCTGAGGACGTCCAACTATGGCTACACCTTC. The V call is TRBV6-1, the J call TRBJ1-2; D is unresolved. The CDR3 is 15 residues long. Trimming pared 7 bases from V and 2 bases from J, leaving 17 bases between. CDR1 and CDR2 from the germline V gene are MNHNS and SASEGT.

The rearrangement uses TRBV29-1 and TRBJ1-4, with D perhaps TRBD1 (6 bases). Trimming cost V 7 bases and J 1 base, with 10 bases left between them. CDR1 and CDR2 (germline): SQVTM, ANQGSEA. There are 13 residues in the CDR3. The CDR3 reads CSALGGTNEKLFF. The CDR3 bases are TGCAGCGCCCTAGGGGGAACTAATGAAAAACTGTTTTTT.

CDR3 nucleotide sequence: TGTGCCAGCAGCCAGCGATCTCCGTACAATGAGCAGTTCTTC. Amino acid sequence: CASSQRSPYNEQFF. This chain joins TRBV7-9 and TRBJ2-1, with D unresolved. Germline values: CDR1 SEHNR, CDR2 FQNEAQ (reference sequence). The CDR3 runs 14 residues. Trimming took 5 bases from V and 4 from J, leaving 12 bases between them.

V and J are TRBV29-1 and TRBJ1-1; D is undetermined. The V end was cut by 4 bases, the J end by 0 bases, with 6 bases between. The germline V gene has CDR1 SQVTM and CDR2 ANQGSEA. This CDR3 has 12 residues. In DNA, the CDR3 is TGCAGCGTTGCCACTATGAACACTGAAGCTTTCTTT. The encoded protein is CSVATMNTEAFF.

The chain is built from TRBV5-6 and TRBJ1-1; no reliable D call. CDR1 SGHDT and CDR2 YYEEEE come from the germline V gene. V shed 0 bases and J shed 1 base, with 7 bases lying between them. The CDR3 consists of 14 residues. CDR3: CASSLVQRNTEAFF. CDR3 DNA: TGTGCCAGCAGCTTGGTGCAGCGGAACACTGAAGCTTTCTTT. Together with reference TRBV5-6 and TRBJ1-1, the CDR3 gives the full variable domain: DAGVTQSPTHLIKTRGQQVTLRCSPKSGHDTVSWYQQALGQGPQFIFQYYEEEERQRGNFPDRFSGHQFPNYSSELNVNALLLGDSALYLCASSLVQRNTEAFFGQGTRLTVV.

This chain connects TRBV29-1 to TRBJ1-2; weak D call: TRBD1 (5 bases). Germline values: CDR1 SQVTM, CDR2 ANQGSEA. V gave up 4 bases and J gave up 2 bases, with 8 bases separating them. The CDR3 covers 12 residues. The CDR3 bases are TGCAGCGTTGCCGACAGAAACTATGGCTACACCTTC. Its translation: CSVADRNYGYTF.

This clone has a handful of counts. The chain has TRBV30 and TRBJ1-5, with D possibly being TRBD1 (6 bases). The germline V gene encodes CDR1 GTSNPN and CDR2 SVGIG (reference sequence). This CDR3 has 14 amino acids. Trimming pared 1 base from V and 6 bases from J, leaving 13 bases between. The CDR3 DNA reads TGTGCCTGGAGTGCGGGGGTGGGGGCTCAGCCCCAGCATTTT. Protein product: CAWSAGVGAQPQHF. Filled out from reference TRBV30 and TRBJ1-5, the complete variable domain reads SQTIHQWPATLVQPVGSPLSLECTVEGTSNPNLYWYRQAAGRGLQLLFYSVGIGQISSEVPQNLSASRPQDRQFILSSKKLLLSDSGFYLCAWSAGVGAQPQHFGDGTRLSIL.

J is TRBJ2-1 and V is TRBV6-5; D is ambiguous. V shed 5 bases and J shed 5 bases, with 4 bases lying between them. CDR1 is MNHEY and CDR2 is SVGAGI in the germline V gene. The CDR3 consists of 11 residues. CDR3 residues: CASSTDNEQFF. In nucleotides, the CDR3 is TGTGCCAGCAGTACTGACAATGAGCAGTTCTTC.

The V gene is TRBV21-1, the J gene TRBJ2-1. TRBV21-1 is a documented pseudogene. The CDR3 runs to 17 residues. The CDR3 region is CASSKSGASRSYNEQFF. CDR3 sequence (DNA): TGTGCCAGCAGCAAATCGGGGGCTAGCCGGTCCTACAATGAGCAGTTCTTC.

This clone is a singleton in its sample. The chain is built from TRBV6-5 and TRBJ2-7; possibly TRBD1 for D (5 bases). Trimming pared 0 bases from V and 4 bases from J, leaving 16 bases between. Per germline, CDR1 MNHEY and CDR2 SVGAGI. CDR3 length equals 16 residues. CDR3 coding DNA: TGTGCCAGCAGTTACTCAGGGGCAGGGAATGTTTACGAGCAGTACTTC. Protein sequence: CASSYSGAGNVYEQYF.

The CDR3 DNA is TGTGCCATCAACCCGGACGGGGGGACCTATGGCTACACCTTC. Encoded protein: CAINPDGGTYGYTF. V is TRBV10-3 and J is TRBJ1-2, with D perhaps matching TRBD1 (5 bases). The germline V gene has CDR1 ENHRY and CDR2 SYGVKD. V shed 7 bases and J shed 4 bases, with 16 bases lying between them. CDR3 length: 14 amino acids.

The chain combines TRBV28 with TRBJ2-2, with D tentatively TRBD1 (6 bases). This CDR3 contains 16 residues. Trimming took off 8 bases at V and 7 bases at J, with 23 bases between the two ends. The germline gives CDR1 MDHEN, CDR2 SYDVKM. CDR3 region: CASLSLTGTTGGELFF. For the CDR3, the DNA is TGTGCCAGCCTGTCCTTAACAGGGACCACGGGCGGGGAGCTGTTTTTT.

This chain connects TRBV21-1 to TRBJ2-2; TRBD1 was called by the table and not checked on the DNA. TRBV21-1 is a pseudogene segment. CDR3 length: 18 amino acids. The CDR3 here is CASSLPGQRHSNTGELFF. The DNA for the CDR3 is TGTGCCAGCAGCCTACCGGGACAGCGGCACTCGAACACCGGGGAGCTGTTTTTT.

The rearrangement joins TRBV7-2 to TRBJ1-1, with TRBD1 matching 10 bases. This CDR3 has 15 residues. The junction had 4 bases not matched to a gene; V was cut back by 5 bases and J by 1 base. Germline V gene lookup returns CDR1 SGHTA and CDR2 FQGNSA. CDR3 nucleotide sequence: TGTGCCAGCAGCCCCTGGGACAGGGGGAACACTGAAGCTTTCTTT. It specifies CASSPWDRGNTEAFF.

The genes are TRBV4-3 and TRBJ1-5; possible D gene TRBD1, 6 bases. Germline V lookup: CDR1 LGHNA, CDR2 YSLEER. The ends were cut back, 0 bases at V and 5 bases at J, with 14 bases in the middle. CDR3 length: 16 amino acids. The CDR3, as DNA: TGCGCCAGCAGCCAAGACACGGTTGACAGGTATCAGCCCCAGCATTTT. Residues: CASSQDTVDRYQPQHF.